Below, 8 T cell receptor beta chains from the same sample are listed, as sequenced in a study of cytotoxic CD8 clonotypes in ibrutinib-treated CLL. TCRdb keeps only in-frame clones here, not all; method: immunoSEQ multiplex PCR. Counted here are 130,000 or so clones, 75% to 90% occurring once; the ten biggest clones make up approximately 2%. The sequencing here drew on PBMCs, taken after 24 months of ibrutinib treatment. The receptors come from a human donor with chronic lymphocytic leukemia.

This clone appeared a few times. The chain employs TRBV10-3 and TRBJ1-5; TRBD1 matches at 8 bases. The V gene's germline CDR1 is ENHRY and CDR2 SYGVKD. After removal of 11 bases from V and 5 bases from J, the junction contained 5 bases not matched to a gene. CDR3 length equals 12 residues. This CDR3 is CAATTGDQPQHF. The CDR3 bases are TGTGCCGCCACGACAGGGGATCAGCCCCAGCATTTT.

This chain joins TRBV5-1 and TRBJ1-6; 7 bases agree with TRBD1. V shed 4 bases, J shed 10 bases, and the junction held 17 bases outside the gene matches. Germline CDR1 reads SGHRS; CDR2 reads YFSETQ. The CDR3 spans 17 residues. The DNA for the CDR3 is TGCGCCAGCAGCCTCCGGGACAGCGGCTCCGCGGGGTCACCCCTCCACTTT. Its translation: CASSLRDSGSAGSPLHF.

This chain links TRBV7-9 with TRBJ1-2, with 9 bases matching TRBD1. V shed 2 bases and J 2 bases; nucleotides not matched to a gene: 3. The CDR3 spans 15 residues. Germline loops: CDR1 SEHNR, CDR2 FQNEAQ (reference sequence). Written as DNA, the CDR3 is TGTGCCAGCAGCTTAACAGGGGGCTTAAACTATGGCTACACCTTC. This sequence encodes CASSLTGGLNYGYTF.

The chain has TRBV12-1 and TRBJ2-1. TRBV12-1 constitutes a pseudogene. CDR3 length: 19 amino acids. The CDR3 sequence: CASSLPRGRQPISYNEQFF. The CDR3, as DNA: TGTGCCAGCAGCTTGCCAAGGGGGAGGCAACCAATCTCCTACAATGAGCAGTTCTTC.

The chain is built from TRBV5-4 and TRBJ1-1, with 7 bases aligning to TRBD1. CDR1 is SGHNT, CDR2 YYREEE, per germline (reference sequence). V lost 2 bases to trimming and J lost 5 bases; unmatched junction nucleotides: 9. The CDR3 contains 15 residues. The CDR3 is CASSFSDRWGTEAFF. CDR3 DNA: TGTGCCAGCAGCTTCTCGGACAGGTGGGGGACTGAAGCTTTCTTT. Combining the CDR3 with reference TRBV5-4 and TRBJ1-1 gives the whole variable domain ETGVTQSPTHLIKTRGQQVTLRCSSQSGHNTVSWYQQALGQGPQFIFQYYREEENGRGNFPPRFSGLQFPNYSSELNVNALELDDSALYLCASSFSDRWGTEAFFGQGTRLTVV.

This chain joins TRBV30 and TRBJ2-7; D remains unclear. V gave up 2 bases and J gave up 5 bases, with 16 bases separating them. Germline CDR1 and CDR2: GTSNPN and SVGIG (reference sequence). This CDR3 comprises 14 residues. CDR3 sequence: CAWSSGVIGDEQYF. CDR3 nucleotide sequence: TGTGCCTGGAGTTCTGGGGTGATAGGAGACGAGCAGTACTTC. The full variable domain, completed using reference TRBV30 and TRBJ2-7, is SQTIHQWPATLVQPVGSPLSLECTVEGTSNPNLYWYRQAAGRGLQLLFYSVGIGQISSEVPQNLSASRPQDRQFILSSKKLLLSDSGFYLCAWSSGVIGDEQYFGPGTRLTVT.

The V gene is TRBV28, the J gene TRBJ1-4; no definite D call. Looked up from germline, CDR1 is MDHEN and CDR2 is SYDVKM. V gave up 7 bases and J gave up 8 bases, with 11 bases separating them. The CDR3 is 12 amino acids. The CDR3 nucleotides read TGTGCCAGCACTAGGGCGGGGGAAAAACTGTTTTTT. It is translated as CASTRAGEKLFF. Based on the CDR3 plus reference TRBV28 and TRBJ1-4, the full variable domain is DVKVTQSSRYLVKRTGEKVFLECVQDMDHENMFWYRQDPGLGLRLIYFSYDVKMKEKGDIPEGYSVSREKKERFSLILESASTNQTSMYLCASTRAGEKLFFGSGTQLSVL.

This chain connects TRBV28 to TRBJ1-1, with a tentative D call TRBD1 (6 bases). CDR3 length equals 15 residues. Trimming took off 1 base at V and 5 bases at J, with 14 bases between the two ends. Germline CDR1 and CDR2: MDHEN and SYDVKM. The CDR3 loop is CASSLSPGRGTEAFF. CDR3 in DNA: TGTGCCAGCAGTTTATCCCCGGGCAGGGGTACTGAAGCTTTCTTT.